Below are 30 T cell receptor beta chains sequenced from a single sample in a study of T cell repertoires in cytomegalovirus infection. TCRdb analysed the reads with MiXCR anew, one entry per CDR3 protein. The sample shows 550,000 to 850,000 distinct CDR3 sequences, around a third of them seen only once. These receptors' antigens are unknown. This specimen consisted of cultured PBMCs, obtained from culture after CMV antigen stimulation. Every receptor here comes from a human donor in good health (CMV status not recorded). Some clones in this sample may be carry-over from other donors' samples.

This clonotype was picked up a small number of times. V usage is TRBV4-3 and J usage is TRBJ2-2; 8 bases align to TRBD2. Germline-derived CDR1 and CDR2 are LGHNA and YSLEER. This CDR3 contains 15 residues. J gave up 8 bases and V 4 bases, and 9 bases lay outside the gene matches. The CDR3 nucleotides are TGCGCCAGCAGCCCAACGGGAGGGCCTAGTGGGGAGCTGTTTTTT. It specifies CASSPTGGPSGELFF.

In its sample, this clonotype was seen a few times. The V call is TRBV27, the J call TRBJ2-3; 10 bases are a match to TRBD1. The junction had 7 bases not matched to a gene; V was cut back by 5 bases and J by 5 bases. CDR1 is MNHEY and CDR2 is SMNVEV in the germline V gene (reference sequence). CDR3 size: 15 residues. CDR3 nucleotide sequence: TGTGCCAGCAGTCCGACAGGGGGCGCGGTAGATACGCAGTATTTT. This encodes CASSPTGGAVDTQYF.

Written as DNA, the CDR3 is TGCGCCAGCAGCCAAGAAAGGATAGAAGTTGCCCGAACCACTGAAGCTTTCTTT. The encoded protein is CASSQERIEVARTTEAFF. The rearrangement links TRBV4-3 to TRBJ1-1; D is uncertain. The V gene's germline CDR1 is LGHNA and CDR2 YSLEER. CDR3 length: 18 amino acids. Deletions cut 0 bases from V and 4 bases from J, with 21 bases between.

The V gene is TRBV12-3 or TRBV12-4, the J gene TRBJ2-6; 11 bases line up with TRBD1. The J segment lost 7 bases and the V segment lost 5 bases, leaving 4 bases of the junction unmatched. This CDR3 contains 15 residues. The CDR3 DNA follows: TGTGCCAGCAGTGCGGGGACAGGGGGTGCCAACGTCCTGACTTTC. Amino acid sequence: CASSAGTGGANVLTF.

The rearrangement uses TRBV20-1 and TRBJ1-5; D not resolved. Germline values: CDR1 DFQATT, CDR2 SNEGSKA (reference sequence). The CDR3 length is 13 residues. The CDR3: CSANADSNQPQHF. The CDR3 coding sequence is TGCAGCGCGAACGCGGATAGCAATCAGCCCCAGCATTTT.

The chain is built from TRBV5-1 and TRBJ2-1; TRBD2 aligns across 9 bases. Germline-derived CDR1 and CDR2 are SGHRS and YFSETQ. The CDR3 totals 19 residues. J was trimmed by 5 bases and V by 0 bases; bases with no gene match: 15. The CDR3, as DNA: TGCGCCAGCAGCTTGGAAGCTCGCGGGAGGGCCGCACACAACAATGAGCAGTTCTTC. This translates into CASSLEARGRAAHNNEQFF.

The chain is built from TRBV4-3 and TRBJ1-4; 9 bases align to TRBD1. Trimming cost V 1 base and J 5 bases; bases outside gene matches: 5. The CDR3 has 16 residues. Germline values: CDR1 LGHNA, CDR2 YSLEER. CDR3 DNA sequence: TGCGCCAGCAGCCAAGGACCCGGGACAGGGAATGAAAAACTGTTTTTT. Its protein product is CASSQGPGTGNEKLFF.

This clonotype was observed many times. The chain combines TRBV27 with TRBJ2-2, with D unclear. Germline V lookup: CDR1 MNHEY, CDR2 SMNVEV (reference sequence). This CDR3 comprises 11 residues. The ends were cut back, 7 bases at V and 7 bases at J, with 7 bases in the middle. CDR3 region: CASIESGELFF. CDR3 bases: TGTGCCAGCATCGAAAGCGGGGAGCTGTTTTTT.

This clonotype was detected many times. This chain joins TRBV7-2 and TRBJ2-5; 8 bases are shared with TRBD2. Germline CDR1 SGHTA, CDR2 FQGNSA. CDR3 size: 15 residues. After removal of 4 bases from V and 3 bases from J, the junction contained 7 bases not matched to a gene. CDR3 sequence (DNA): TGTGCCAGCAGCTCTCGAGCGGGGGACGAAGAGACCCAGTACTTC. As protein: CASSSRAGDEETQYF.

Only a few counts were recorded for this clonotype. The chain couples TRBV12-3 or TRBV12-4 to TRBJ2-3, with unresolved D. Trimming shortened V by 5 bases and J by 6 bases, and 12 bases separated the two germline ends. CDR3 length: 13 amino acids. The CDR3 loop is CASSPLQSDTQYF. CDR3 nucleotides: TGTGCCAGCAGTCCCCTACAGTCGGATACGCAGTATTTT.

The table lists this clonotype with a few counts. This chain uses TRBV7-9 with TRBJ1-2; D gene uncertain. Germline V CDR1 and CDR2: SEHNR, FQNEAQ (reference sequence). This CDR3 is 14 amino acids long. V lost 5 bases and J 4 bases, leaving 14 bases between the germline ends. As DNA, the CDR3 is TGTGCCAGCAGCCCCCTGGGTGAGGCCTATGGCTACACCTTC. Translating gives CASSPLGEAYGYTF. Based on the CDR3 plus reference TRBV7-9 and TRBJ1-2, the full variable domain is DTGVSQNPRHKITKRGQNVTFRCDPISEHNRLYWYRQTLGQGPEFLTYFQNEAQLEKSRLLSDRFSAERPKGSFSTLEIQRTEQGDSAMYLCASSPLGEAYGYTFGSGTRLTVV.

This clonotype occurred a few times. The genes are TRBV5-1 and TRBJ2-1; possible D gene TRBD2, 6 bases. Trimming took 1 base from V and 4 from J, leaving 18 bases between them. Germline lookup yields CDR1 SGHRS and CDR2 YFSETQ. This CDR3 is built from 17 residues. CDR3: CASSLIFGDLVYNEQFF. The CDR3 nucleotides are TGCGCCAGCAGCTTGATTTTCGGGGACTTGGTTTACAATGAGCAGTTCTTC. Full variable domain (outside the CDR3, taken from reference TRBV5-1 and TRBJ2-1): KAGVTQTPRYLIKTRGQQVTLSCSPISGHRSVSWYQQTPGQGLQFLFEYFSETQRNKGNFPGRFSGRQFSNSRSEMNVSTLELGDSALYLCASSLIFGDLVYNEQFFGPGTRLTVL.

J is TRBJ1-2 and V is TRBV9; D possibly corresponds to TRBD1 (5 bases). V was trimmed by 0 bases and J by 2 bases, leaving 14 bases between them. The germline gives CDR1 SGDLS, CDR2 YYNGEE. The CDR3 extends over 16 amino acids. CDR3 DNA sequence: TGTGCCAGCAGCGTAGCATCAGGGTACCTAAACTATGGCTACACCTTC. It specifies CASSVASGYLNYGYTF.

In its sample, this clonotype was seen a few times. The rearrangement joins TRBV4-2 to TRBJ2-5, with a tentative D call TRBD2 (5 bases). There are 14 residues in the CDR3. Per the germline V gene, CDR1 is LGHNA and CDR2 is YNFKEQ. Trimming took 1 base from V and 0 from J, leaving 6 bases between them. Here the CDR3 DNA reads TGTGCCAGCAGCCAAGGGGGAGACCAAGAGACCCAGTACTTC. Translating it yields CASSQGGDQETQYF.

This clonotype was seen many times. The chain couples TRBV7-8 to TRBJ2-1; possibly TRBD2 for D (5 bases). The ends were cut back, 2 bases at V and 7 bases at J, with 15 bases in the middle. This CDR3 has 15 amino acids. The V gene's germline CDR1 is SGHVS and CDR2 FQNEAQ. As DNA, the CDR3 is TGTGCCAGCAGCTTATTAGAGGGAGACCTTAATGAGCAGTTCTTC. It is translated as CASSLLEGDLNEQFF. The variable domain in full, with the rest retrieved from reference TRBV7-8 and TRBJ2-1, is GAGVSQSPRYKVAKRGQDVALRCDPISGHVSLFWYQQALGQGPEFLTYFQNEAQLDKSGLPSDRFFAERPEGSVSTLKIQRTQQEDSAVYLCASSLLEGDLNEQFFGPGTRLTVL.

The chain links TRBV4-3 to TRBJ2-2; D unclear. The CDR3 consists of 13 residues. Between the trimmed V and J ends, which lost 0 bases and 6 bases, there was a span of 5 bases. Per the germline V gene, CDR1 is LGHNA and CDR2 is YSLEER. The CDR3 loop reads CASSQDRAGELFF. The CDR3 nucleotides are TGCGCCAGCAGCCAAGATCGGGCCGGGGAGCTGTTTTTT.

Only a few counts were recorded for this clonotype. The rearrangement links TRBV11-2 to TRBJ1-2, with D possibly being TRBD1 (6 bases). The V end was cut by 2 bases, the J end by 4 bases, with 11 bases between. Looked up from germline, CDR1 is SGHAT and CDR2 is FQNNGV. This CDR3 spans 14 amino acids. CDR3 residues: CASSLWGASYGYTF. As DNA, the CDR3 is TGTGCCAGCAGCTTATGGGGGGCCAGCTATGGCTACACCTTC. Full variable domain (rest looked up from reference TRBV11-2 and TRBJ1-2): EAGVAQSPRYKIIEKRQSVAFWCNPISGHATLYWYQQILGQGPKLLIQFQNNGVVDDSQLPKDRFSAERLKGVDSTLKIQPAKLEDSAVYLCASSLWGASYGYTFGSGTRLTVV.

The chain combines TRBV7-2 with TRBJ2-3; D gene ambiguous. Germline assignment: CDR1 SGHTA and CDR2 FQGNSA. The V gene lost 5 bases and the J gene lost 1 base, with 10 bases spanning the gap. The CDR3 sequence is 14 residues long. As DNA, the CDR3 is TGTGCCAGCAGCCCTTCCCTCGGCACAGATACGCAGTATTTT. It encodes CASSPSLGTDTQYF.

The V gene is TRBV6-1, the J gene TRBJ2-5; 10 bases are a match to TRBD2. This CDR3 is built from 14 residues. The germline V gene encodes CDR1 MNHNS and CDR2 SASEGT. The trim removed 3 bases at V and 5 bases at J, leaving 3 bases unmatched. The DNA for the CDR3 is TGTGCCAGCAGTGAGCTAGCGGGGGCGGAGACCCAGTACTTC. As protein: CASSELAGAETQYF.

The chain has TRBV5-8 and TRBJ1-1; D ambiguous. Trimming cost V 4 bases and J 10 bases, with 11 bases left between them. The V gene's germline CDR1 is SGHTS and CDR2 YDEGEE. The CDR3 sequence is 11 residues long. The DNA for the CDR3 is TGTGCCAGCAGCAGGGCGGGAGCAGCTTTCTTT. Protein product: CASSRAGAAFF.

V gene TRBV5-6 combines with J gene TRBJ2-3, with D perhaps assigned TRBD1 or TRBD2 (6 bases each). This CDR3 is built from 17 residues. Trimming left V 4 bases short and J 2 bases short, with 20 bases between. CDR1 is SGHDT and CDR2 is YYEEEE in the germline V gene. The CDR3 bases are TGTGCCAGCAGCCCGACAACCTCGGGGGACATCACAGATACGCAGTATTTT. This codes for CASSPTTSGDITDTQYF.

The chain employs TRBV5-5 and TRBJ1-1; D is ambiguous. CDR1 SGHKS and CDR2 YYEKEE come from the germline V gene (reference sequence). The CDR3 totals 14 residues. Trimming took 3 bases from V and 5 from J, leaving 14 bases between them. CDR3 nucleotides: TGTGCCAGCAGCTACCTTGTTGGGGTTACTGAAGCTTTCTTT. Its protein is CASSYLVGVTEAFF.

This chain uses TRBV5-1 with TRBJ1-4; unclear D gene. CDR1 is SGHRS, CDR2 YFSETQ, per germline. V gave up 4 bases and J gave up 7 bases, with 14 bases separating them. This CDR3 has 14 amino acids. Written as DNA, the CDR3 is TGCGCCAGCAGCCCCAACTCTGAGCGTGAAAAACTGTTTTTT. This encodes CASSPNSEREKLFF.

V gene TRBV7-9 combines with J gene TRBJ2-3; TRBD2 might be the D (6 bases). The CDR3 sequence is 14 residues long. The germline V and J ends were trimmed by 10 bases and 9 bases, with 23 bases remaining between them. Germline values: CDR1 SEHNR, CDR2 FQNEAQ (reference sequence). In DNA, the CDR3 is TGTGCCACCCGGACTATGACGGGAGACGGGACGCAGTATTTT. Translated, it gives CATRTMTGDGTQYF. Variable domain in full (rest from reference TRBV7-9 and TRBJ2-3): DTGVSQNPRHKITKRGQNVTFRCDPISEHNRLYWYRQTLGQGPEFLTYFQNEAQLEKSRLLSDRFSAERPKGSFSTLEIQRTEQGDSAMYLCATRTMTGDGTQYFGPGTRLTVL.

The gene calls are TRBV2 and TRBJ2-7; 8 nucleotides line up with TRBD1. Germline V gene data show CDR1 as SNHLY and CDR2 as FYNNEI. The CDR3 extends over 14 amino acids. J lost 7 bases, V lost 1 base, and 6 bases had no gene match. This CDR3 is CASSEGSDRDEQYF. The CDR3 bases are TGTGCCAGCAGTGAAGGTTCGGACAGGGATGAGCAGTACTTC.

Comments on this clonotype: A much larger clone differs from this one at a single base, so this may be a read error. The V gene is TRBV7-9, the J gene TRBJ1-1, with TRBD1 matching over 7 bases. Germline V lookup: CDR1 SEHNR, CDR2 FQNEAQ (reference sequence). CDR3 length equals 13 residues. This CDR3 is CASSKTGNPEAFF. CDR3 DNA sequence: TGTGCCAGCAGCAAGACAGGGAACCCTGAAGCTTTCTTT. The full variable domain, in which reference TRBV7-9 and TRBJ1-1 provide the parts outside the CDR3, is DTGVSQNPRHKITKRGQNVTFRCDPISEHNRLYWYRQTLGQGPEFLTYFQNEAQLEKSRLLSDRFSAERPKGSFSTLEIQRTEQGDSAMYLCASSKTGNPEAFFGQGTRLTVV.

In this sample, this clonotype turned up many times. The chain couples TRBV7-2 to TRBJ1-4; D remains ambiguous. Per germline, CDR1 SGHTA and CDR2 FQGNSA. This CDR3 spans 14 amino acids. Trimming removed 3 bases at V and 6 bases at J, with 11 bases between. CDR3 residues: CASSFPFGDEKLFF. DNA for the CDR3: TGTGCCAGCAGCTTTCCCTTCGGAGATGAAAAACTGTTTTTT.

The chain carries TRBV12-3 or TRBV12-4 and TRBJ2-7; D remains ambiguous. The V gene lost 8 bases and the J gene lost 2 bases, with 13 bases spanning the gap. This CDR3 region has 13 residues. CDR3 protein: CASCKDGPYEQYF. The CDR3 nucleotides read TGTGCCAGCTGCAAGGACGGACCCTACGAGCAGTACTTC.

This clonotype has at least ten counts. V gene TRBV4-1 combines with J gene TRBJ1-5; D is ambiguous. This CDR3 spans 13 amino acids. Trimming removed 0 bases from V and 7 bases from J, with 7 bases in between. Germline V gene sequence: CDR1 MGHRA, CDR2 YSYEKL. The CDR3 nucleotides read TGCGCCAGCAGCCAAGATCTCAACCAGCCCCAGCATTTT. Its translation is CASSQDLNQPQHF.

The V and J genes are TRBV27 and TRBJ2-1; TRBD1 agrees at 12 bases. The CDR3 is made up of 16 amino acids. Germline CDR1 and CDR2: MNHEY and SMNVEV (reference sequence). V lost 3 bases and J lost 7; bases outside the gene matches: 7. Written as DNA, the CDR3 is TGTGCCAGCAGTTTGACCGGGACAGGGGGCCGGAATGAGCAGTTCTTC. Encoded protein: CASSLTGTGGRNEQFF.